These 4 T cell receptor beta chains were sequenced from one sample in a study of blood T cell repertoires in COVID-19. The assay was immunoSEQ multiplex PCR, and TCRdb's table has in-frame clones only and misses some. The table lists over 200,000 clones, approximately 90% of them singletons. Sequencing used peripheral blood. These receptors all come from a man at least 80 years old with acute or convalescent COVID-19.

This clone was detected only once. V and J are TRBV4-2 and TRBJ2-3; 7 positions agree with TRBD2. The CDR3 has 15 residues. Germline assignment: CDR1 LGHNA and CDR2 YNFKEQ. V was clipped by 0 bases and J by 1 base; unmatched bases: 1. The chain's CDR3 is CASSQETSGTDTQYF. The CDR3 DNA sequence: TGTGCCAGCAGCCAAGAAACTAGCGGCACAGATACGCAGTATTTT.

The chain carries TRBV5-1 and TRBJ2-3; unclear D gene. V lost 0 bases and J lost 2, with 10 bases in between. CDR1 and CDR2 from the germline V gene are SGHRS and YFSETQ. This CDR3 is 15 amino acids long. The CDR3 loop is CASSLERPTTDTQYF. CDR3 bases: TGCGCCAGCAGCTTGGAGCGACCCACCACAGATACGCAGTATTTT.

This rearrangement joins TRBV15 to TRBJ1-3; TRBD1 aligns across 9 bases. The CDR3 covers 17 residues. V was pared by 1 base and J by 4 bases, with 8 bases of the junction left unmatched. Germline loops: CDR1 LNHNV, CDR2 YYDKDF (reference sequence). The CDR3 protein is CATSRGHTGGLGNTIYF. The CDR3 DNA reads TGTGCCACCAGCAGAGGCCATACAGGGGGCTTAGGAAACACCATATATTTT. Filled out from reference TRBV15 and TRBJ1-3, the complete variable domain reads DAMVIQNPRYQVTQFGKPVTLSCSQTLNHNVMYWYQQKSSQAPKLLFHYYDKDFNNEADTPDNFQSRRPNTSFCFLDIRSPGLGDTAMYLCATSRGHTGGLGNTIYFGEGSWLTVV.

The chain combines TRBV28 with TRBJ2-1; the match to TRBD2 covers 11 bases. Germline CDR1 MDHEN, CDR2 SYDVKM. V shed 3 bases, J shed 5 bases, and the junction held 9 bases outside the gene matches. This CDR3 region has 17 residues. The CDR3 here is CASSLSSGRAVDNEQFF. The CDR3 coding sequence is TGTGCCAGCAGTTTGAGTAGCGGGAGGGCGGTCGACAATGAGCAGTTCTTC.